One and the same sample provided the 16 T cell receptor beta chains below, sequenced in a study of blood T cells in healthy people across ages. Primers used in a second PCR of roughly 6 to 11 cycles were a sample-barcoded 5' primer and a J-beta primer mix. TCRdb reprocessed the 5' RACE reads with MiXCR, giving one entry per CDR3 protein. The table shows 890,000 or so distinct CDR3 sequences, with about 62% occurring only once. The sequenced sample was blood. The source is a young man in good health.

CDR3: CATSRDGGAGTDTQYF. For the CDR3, the DNA is TGTGCCACCAGCAGAGATGGGGGGGCCGGCACAGATACGCAGTATTTT. The chain couples TRBV15 to TRBJ2-3, with D possibly being TRBD2 (7 bases). The V end lost 0 bases, the J end lost 1 base, and 11 bases lay between the germline ends. Germline V lookup: CDR1 LNHNV, CDR2 YYDKDF (reference sequence). This CDR3 has 16 amino acids.

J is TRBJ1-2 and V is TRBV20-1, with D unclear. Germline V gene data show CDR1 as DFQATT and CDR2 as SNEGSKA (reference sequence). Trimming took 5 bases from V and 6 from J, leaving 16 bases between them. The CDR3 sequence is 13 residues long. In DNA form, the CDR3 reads TGCAGTGCTGCTGACGAACGTCTGGATGGCTACACCTTC. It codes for CSAADERLDGYTF.

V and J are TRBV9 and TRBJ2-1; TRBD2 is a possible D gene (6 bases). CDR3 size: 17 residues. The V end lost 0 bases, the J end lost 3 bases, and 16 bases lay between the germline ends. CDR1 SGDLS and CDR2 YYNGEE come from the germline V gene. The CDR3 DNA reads TGTGCCAGCAGCGTAGGGGGTAGCGGTTTAAGCTACAATGAGCAGTTCTTC. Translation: CASSVGGSGLSYNEQFF.

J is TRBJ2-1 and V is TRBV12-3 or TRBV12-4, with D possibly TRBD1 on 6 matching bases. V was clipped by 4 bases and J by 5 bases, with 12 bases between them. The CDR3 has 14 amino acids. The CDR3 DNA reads TGTGCCAGCAGTTATCAGGGGACCGACAATGAGCAGTTCTTC. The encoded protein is CASSYQGTDNEQFF.

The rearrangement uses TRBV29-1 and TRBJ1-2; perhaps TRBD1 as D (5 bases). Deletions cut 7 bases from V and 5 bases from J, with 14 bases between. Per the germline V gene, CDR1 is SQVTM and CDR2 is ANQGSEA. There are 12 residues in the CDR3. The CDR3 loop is CSGERDLYGYTF. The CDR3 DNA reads TGCAGCGGGGAGCGGGACCTATATGGCTACACCTTC.

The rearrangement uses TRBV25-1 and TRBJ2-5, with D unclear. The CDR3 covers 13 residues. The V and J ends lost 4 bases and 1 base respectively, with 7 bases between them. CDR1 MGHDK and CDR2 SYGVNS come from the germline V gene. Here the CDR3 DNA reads TGTGCCAGCAGTGCCTTAACCCAAGAGACCCAGTACTTC. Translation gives CASSALTQETQYF. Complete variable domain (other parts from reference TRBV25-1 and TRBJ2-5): EADIYQTPRYLVIGTGKKITLECSQTMGHDKMYWYQQDPGMELHLIHYSYGVNSTEKGDLSSESTVSRIRTEHFPLTLESARPSHTSQYLCASSALTQETQYFGPGTRLLVL.

The CDR3 loop reads CSARPTTGWQPQHF. In nucleotides, the CDR3 is TGCAGTGCTAGACCCACGACAGGGTGGCAGCCCCAGCATTTT. The chain uses TRBV20-1 and TRBJ1-5; 7 positions agree with TRBD1. CDR1 DFQATT and CDR2 SNEGSKA come from the germline V gene (reference sequence). The CDR3 runs to 14 residues. J was trimmed by 7 bases and V by 2 bases; bases with no gene match: 8.

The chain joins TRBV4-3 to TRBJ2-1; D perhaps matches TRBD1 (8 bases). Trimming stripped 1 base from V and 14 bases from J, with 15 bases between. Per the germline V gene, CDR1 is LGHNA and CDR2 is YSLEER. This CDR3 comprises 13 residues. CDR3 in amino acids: CASSQVRAGQEFF. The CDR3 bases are TGCGCCAGCAGCCAAGTCCGAGCGGGACAGGAGTTCTTC.

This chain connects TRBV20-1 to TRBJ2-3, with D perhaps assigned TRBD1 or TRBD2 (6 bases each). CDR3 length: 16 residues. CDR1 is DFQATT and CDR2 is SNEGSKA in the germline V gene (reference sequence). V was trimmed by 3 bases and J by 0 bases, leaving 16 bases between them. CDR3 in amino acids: CSASGGHPSSTDTQYF. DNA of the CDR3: TGCAGTGCTAGCGGGGGACACCCCAGTAGCACAGATACGCAGTATTTT.

The CDR3 DNA reads TGTGCCAGCAGCTTAGGTTACCACTACGAGCAGTACTTC. This codes for CASSLGYHYEQYF. The chain employs TRBV7-6 and TRBJ2-7, with D uncertain. This CDR3 is 13 amino acids long. From germline, CDR1 is SGHVS and CDR2 FNYEAQ. Trimming removed 1 base from V and 3 bases from J, with 7 bases in between.

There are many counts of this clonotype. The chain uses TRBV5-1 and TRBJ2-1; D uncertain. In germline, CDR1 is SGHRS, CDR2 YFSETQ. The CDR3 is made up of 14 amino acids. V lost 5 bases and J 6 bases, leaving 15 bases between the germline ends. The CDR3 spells CASRPGSSANEQFF. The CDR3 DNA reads TGCGCCAGCAGACCGGGCTCATCGGCCAATGAGCAGTTCTTC.

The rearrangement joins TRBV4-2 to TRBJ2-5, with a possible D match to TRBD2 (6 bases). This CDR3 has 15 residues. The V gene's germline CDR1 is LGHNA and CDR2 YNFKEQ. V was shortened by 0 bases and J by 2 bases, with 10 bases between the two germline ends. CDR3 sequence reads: CASSQEAGRQETQYF. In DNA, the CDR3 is TGTGCCAGCAGCCAAGAGGCGGGGAGACAAGAGACCCAGTACTTC.

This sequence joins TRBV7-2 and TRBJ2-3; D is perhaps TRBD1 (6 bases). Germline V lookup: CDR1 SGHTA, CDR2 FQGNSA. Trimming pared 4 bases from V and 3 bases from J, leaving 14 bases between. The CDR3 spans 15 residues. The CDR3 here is CASSSMDSKTDTQYF. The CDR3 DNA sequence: TGTGCCAGCAGCTCCATGGACAGTAAAACAGATACGCAGTATTTT.

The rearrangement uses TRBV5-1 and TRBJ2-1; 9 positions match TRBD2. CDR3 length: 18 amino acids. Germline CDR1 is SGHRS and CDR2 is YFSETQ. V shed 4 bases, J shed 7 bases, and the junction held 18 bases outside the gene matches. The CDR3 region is CASSVLAIAGAPRNEQFF. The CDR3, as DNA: TGCGCCAGCAGCGTTCTTGCGATAGCGGGGGCGCCTAGGAATGAGCAGTTCTTC.

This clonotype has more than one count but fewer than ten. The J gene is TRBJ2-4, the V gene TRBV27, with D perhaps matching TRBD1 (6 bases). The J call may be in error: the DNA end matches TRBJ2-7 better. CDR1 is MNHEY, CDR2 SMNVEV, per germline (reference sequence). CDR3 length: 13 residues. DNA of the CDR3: TGTGCCAGCAGTTTCGGCAGGGGTAGCGAGCAGTACTTC. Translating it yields CASSFGRGSEQYF.

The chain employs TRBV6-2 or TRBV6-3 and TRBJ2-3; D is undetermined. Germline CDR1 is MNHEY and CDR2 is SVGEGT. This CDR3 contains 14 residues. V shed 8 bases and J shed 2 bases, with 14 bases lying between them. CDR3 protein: CASGNTDITDTQYF. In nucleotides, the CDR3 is TGTGCCAGCGGAAATACAGATATCACAGATACGCAGTATTTT.